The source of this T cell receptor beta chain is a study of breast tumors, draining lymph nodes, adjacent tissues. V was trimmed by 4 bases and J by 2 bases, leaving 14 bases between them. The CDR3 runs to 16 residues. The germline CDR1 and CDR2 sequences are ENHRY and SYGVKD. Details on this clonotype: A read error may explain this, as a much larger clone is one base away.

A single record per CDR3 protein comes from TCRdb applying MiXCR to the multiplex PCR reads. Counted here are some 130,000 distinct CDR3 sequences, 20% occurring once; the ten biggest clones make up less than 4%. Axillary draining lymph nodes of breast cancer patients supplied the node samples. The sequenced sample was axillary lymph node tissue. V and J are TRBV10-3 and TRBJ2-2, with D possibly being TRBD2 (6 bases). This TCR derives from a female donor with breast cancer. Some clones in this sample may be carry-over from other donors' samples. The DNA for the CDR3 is TGTGCCATCAGTGGGTCCTCCGGGAGAAACACCGGGGAGCTGTTTTTT. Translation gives CAISGSSGRNTGELFF.